One and the same sample provided the 16 T cell receptor beta chains below, sequenced in a study of T cell changes during pregnancy in multiple sclerosis. The method was immunoSEQ multiplex PCR; TCRdb's version includes in-frame clones alone and lacks a portion of them. The table records around 60,000 clones, roughly 95% of them present only once. Material: CD4+ T cells from peripheral blood mononuclear cells, obtained before pregnancy. Source of these receptors: a female donor with multiple sclerosis, enrolled in a pregnancy study.

The chain recombines TRBV20-1 with TRBJ1-3; the D gene is possibly TRBD1 (5 bases). The CDR3 extends over 11 amino acids. In germline, CDR1 is DFQATT, CDR2 SNEGSKA (reference sequence). V was clipped by 2 bases and J by 7 bases, with 6 bases between them. CDR3: CSARYRNTIYF. The CDR3 DNA follows: TGCAGTGCTAGATACAGGAACACCATATATTTT.

The V and J genes are TRBV6-5 and TRBJ2-4; 7 bases fit TRBD2. The CDR3 sequence is 13 residues long. With V trimmed by 6 bases and J by 3 bases, 2 bases remained unmatched. CDR1 is MNHEY, CDR2 SVGAGI, per germline. CDR3 nucleotides: TGTGCCAGCAGCGGGACTAACAAAAACATTCAGTACTTC. This codes for CASSGTNKNIQYF.

This chain links TRBV7-9 with TRBJ2-7, with 14 nucleotides matching TRBD2. Unmatched junction bases numbered 14, after V lost 5 bases and J lost 2 bases. Germline-derived CDR1 and CDR2 are SEHNR and FQNEAQ (reference sequence). The CDR3 totals 19 residues. CDR3 sequence (DNA): TGTGCCAGCAGCCCCGGGACTAGCGGGAGACCCGCGACACCCTACGAGCAGTACTTC. Protein: CASSPGTSGRPATPYEQYF. The full variable domain, rest sourced from reference TRBV7-9 and TRBJ2-7, is DTGVSQNPRHKITKRGQNVTFRCDPISEHNRLYWYRQTLGQGPEFLTYFQNEAQLEKSRLLSDRFSAERPKGSFSTLEIQRTEQGDSAMYLCASSPGTSGRPATPYEQYFGPGTRLTVT.

V gene TRBV2 combines with J gene TRBJ1-2, with D hard to call. V lost 6 bases and J 8 bases, leaving 10 bases between the germline ends. The CDR3 totals 11 residues. Germline V gives CDR1 SNHLY, CDR2 FYNNEI. This chain's CDR3 is CASSHTRGYTF. CDR3 bases: TGTGCCAGCAGCCATACGCGCGGCTACACCTTC.

The J gene is TRBJ2-5, the V gene TRBV27, with D possibly matching TRBD2 (6 bases). The CDR3 extends over 13 amino acids. Germline V gene sequence: CDR1 MNHEY, CDR2 SMNVEV (reference sequence). Trimming left V 6 bases short and J 4 bases short, with 12 bases between. The CDR3 region is CASSLPGRETQYF. The DNA of the CDR3 is TGTGCCAGCAGCCTTCCCGGGAGAGAGACCCAGTACTTC.

The J gene is TRBJ2-1, the V gene TRBV5-4; TRBD2 matches 13 bases. Germline lookup yields CDR1 SGHNT and CDR2 YYREEE (reference sequence). J gave up 9 bases and V 3 bases, and 9 bases lay outside the gene matches. This CDR3 has 16 amino acids. The CDR3 DNA reads as TGTGCCAGCAGCTCGGGACTAGCGGGATCCGCAGGTGAGCAGTTCTTC. Amino acid sequence: CASSSGLAGSAGEQFF.

V gene TRBV5-6 combines with J gene TRBJ2-5; 9 bases are a match to TRBD2. Germline assignment: CDR1 SGHDT and CDR2 YYEEEE. CDR3 length equals 16 residues. J was trimmed by 4 bases and V by 4 bases; bases with no gene match: 11. CDR3: CASSPKGREGLETQYF. CDR3 nucleotides: TGTGCCAGCAGCCCCAAGGGGCGGGAGGGGCTAGAGACCCAGTACTTC.

The CDR3 DNA follows: TGTGCCAGCAGTGACTATACTAGCGGGACCGAGCAGTTCTTC. It encodes CASSDYTSGTEQFF. The rearrangement joins TRBV6-4 to TRBJ2-1; 10 bases align to TRBD2. The V segment lost 1 base and the J segment 10 bases; nucleotides outside the gene matches: 4. Germline V CDR1 and CDR2: MRHNA, SNTAGT. The CDR3 is 14 amino acids.

V is TRBV19 and J is TRBJ1-5; D unclear. V dropped 5 bases and J dropped 7 bases, with 15 bases sitting between them. Germline lookup yields CDR1 LNHDA and CDR2 SQIVND (reference sequence). CDR3 length: 14 amino acids. The CDR3 nucleotides read TGTGCCAGTAGTGAAACTCCAGGAAGGCAGCCCCAGCATTTT. This encodes CASSETPGRQPQHF.

This clone occurred once. The chain has TRBV25-1 and TRBJ2-1, with D possibly matching TRBD2 (5 bases). The CDR3 runs 15 residues. V shed 4 bases and J shed 7 bases, with 17 bases lying between them. Germline CDR1 is MGHDK and CDR2 is SYGVNS. Here the CDR3 DNA reads TGTGCCAGCAGTGCCCCTCGGGGAAATAATAATGAGCAGTTCTTC. Protein sequence: CASSAPRGNNNEQFF.

This sequence joins TRBV7-3 and TRBJ2-1; 7 bases agree with TRBD1. The junction had 5 bases not matched to a gene; V was cut back by 3 bases and J by 0 bases. The CDR3 runs to 16 residues. Germline CDR1 and CDR2: SGHTA and FQGTGA. CDR3 residues: CASSFTGQSSYNEQFF. Written as DNA, the CDR3 is TGTGCCAGCAGCTTTACGGGACAGAGCTCCTACAATGAGCAGTTCTTC.

The chain is built from TRBV7-9 and TRBJ2-1; D is perhaps TRBD1 (5 bases). Per the germline V gene, CDR1 is SEHNR and CDR2 is FQNEAQ (reference sequence). V lost 5 bases to trimming and J lost 4 bases, with 21 bases between them. The CDR3 contains 17 residues. CDR3 amino acids: CASSPEPTGVRYNEQFF. The CDR3 DNA is TGTGCCAGCAGCCCTGAACCAACAGGAGTCCGGTACAATGAGCAGTTCTTC.

V gene TRBV4-1 combines with J gene TRBJ2-5, with 7 bases matching TRBD1. CDR3 length: 17 residues. The V and J ends lost 0 bases and 4 bases, in that order; junction bases with no gene match: 11. The germline CDR1 and CDR2 sequences are MGHRA and YSYEKL. CDR3 loop: CASSQDWRSGQLETQYF. The CDR3 DNA sequence: TGCGCCAGCAGCCAAGATTGGCGATCGGGACAGTTAGAGACCCAGTACTTC.

This clone was counted a single time. The chain employs TRBV7-3 and TRBJ2-1; 11 nucleotides match TRBD2. The CDR3 consists of 17 residues. The germline CDR1 and CDR2 sequences are SGHTA and FQGTGA. With 5 bases clipped from V and 3 bases from J, the junction kept 9 bases outside the gene matches. The CDR3 reads CASSGGGLAEIYNEQFF. The CDR3, as DNA: TGTGCCAGCAGCGGGGGGGGACTAGCGGAGATCTACAATGAGCAGTTCTTC.

This rearrangement joins TRBV7-2 to TRBJ2-5; 7 nucleotides agree with TRBD2. Unmatched junction bases numbered 3, after V lost 5 bases and J lost 0 bases. In germline, CDR1 is SGHTA, CDR2 FQGNSA. This CDR3 has 14 residues. The CDR3 here is CASSTGLYQETQYF. CDR3 DNA sequence: TGTGCCAGCAGCACGGGACTATACCAAGAGACCCAGTACTTC. The variable domain in full, completed from reference TRBV7-2 and TRBJ2-5, reads GAGVSQSPSNKVTEKGKDVELRCDPISGHTALYWYRQSLGQGLEFLIYFQGNSAPDKSGLPSDRFSAERTGGSVSTLTIQRTQQEDSAVYLCASSTGLYQETQYFGPGTRLLVL.

The chain links TRBV5-4 to TRBJ2-2; 12 bases line up with TRBD2. Germline V gene lookup returns CDR1 SGHNT and CDR2 YYREEE (reference sequence). The CDR3 extends over 17 amino acids. Trimming cost V 4 bases and J 0 bases; bases outside gene matches: 4. The CDR3 sequence is CASSTRLAGANTGELFF. The CDR3, as DNA: TGTGCCAGCAGCACACGACTAGCGGGAGCGAACACCGGGGAGCTGTTTTTT. Filled out from reference TRBV5-4 and TRBJ2-2, the complete variable domain reads ETGVTQSPTHLIKTRGQQVTLRCSSQSGHNTVSWYQQALGQGPQFIFQYYREEENGRGNFPPRFSGLQFPNYSSELNVNALELDDSALYLCASSTRLAGANTGELFFGEGSRLTVL.